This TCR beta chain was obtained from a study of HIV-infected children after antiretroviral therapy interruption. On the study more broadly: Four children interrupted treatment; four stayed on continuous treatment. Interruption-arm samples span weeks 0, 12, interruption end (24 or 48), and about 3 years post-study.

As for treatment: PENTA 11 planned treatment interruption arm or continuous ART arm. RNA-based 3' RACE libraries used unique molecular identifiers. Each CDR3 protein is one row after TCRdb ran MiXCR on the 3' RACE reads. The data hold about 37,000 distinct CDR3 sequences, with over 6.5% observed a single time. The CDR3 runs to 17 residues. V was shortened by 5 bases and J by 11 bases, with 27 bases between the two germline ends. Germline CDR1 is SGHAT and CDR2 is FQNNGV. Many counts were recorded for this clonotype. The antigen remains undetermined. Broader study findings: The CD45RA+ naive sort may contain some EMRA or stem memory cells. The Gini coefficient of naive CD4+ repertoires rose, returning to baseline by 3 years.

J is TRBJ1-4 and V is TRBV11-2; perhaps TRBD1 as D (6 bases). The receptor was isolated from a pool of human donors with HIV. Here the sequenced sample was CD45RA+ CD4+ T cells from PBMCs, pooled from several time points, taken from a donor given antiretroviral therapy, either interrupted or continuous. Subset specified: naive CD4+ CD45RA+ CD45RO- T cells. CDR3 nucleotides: TGTGCCAGCAGCGCCGGGACACAAGGGAGTACAGCGCCGAAACTGTTTTTT. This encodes CASSAGTQGSTAPKLFF.